This is a list of T cell receptor beta chains from one sample in a study of CD8+ T cells in alopecia areata. Method: immunoSEQ multiplex PCR; TCRdb's copy keeps in-frame clones and lacks some. The sample has 150,000 to 200,000 clones; just under 60% are singletons. The sequences come from CD4+ T cells sorted from blood, collected at week 0. The source of these receptors is a human donor with alopecia areata. Both conserved end residues are part of each CDR3. D genes are given only for firm matches. Clone sizes are given selectively: once, few, many, or a class where the clone is expanded.

V	J	size	D	length	CDR3	DNA
TRBV18	TRBJ2-7	.	.	14	CASSPYSSSYEQYF	TGTGCCAGCTCACCCTACAGCAGCTCCTACGAGCAGTACTTC
TRBV29-1	TRBJ2-2	.	.	13	CSVGRGDTGELFF	TGCAGCGTTGGCAGGGGGGACACCGGGGAGCTGTTTTTT
TRBV7-9	TRBJ2-1	.	TRBD1	16	CATKPPGQASYNEQFF	TGTGCCACCAAACCTCCGGGACAGGCATCCTACAATGAGCAGTTCTTC
TRBV29-1	TRBJ2-5	.	TRBD1	15	CSIKTHRGRQETQYF	TGCAGCATCAAGACCCACAGGGGGCGCCAAGAGACCCAGTACTTC
TRBV7-2	TRBJ2-7	.	.	13	CASKERHVYEQYF	TGTGCCAGCAAAGAACGGCATGTTTACGAGCAGTACTTC
TRBV4-1	TRBJ2-1	.	.	15	CASSPFGTPYNEQFF	TGCGCCAGCAGCCCCTTCGGGACCCCGTACAATGAGCAGTTCTTC
TRBV29-1	TRBJ1-1	once	.	12	CSVWGPVAEAFF	TGCAGCGTTTGGGGTCCGGTCGCTGAAGCTTTCTTT
TRBV5-1	TRBJ2-2	few	.	15	CASSFQGRTTGELFF	TGCGCCAGCAGCTTCCAGGGGCGTACCACCGGGGAGCTGTTTTTT
TRBV6-1	TRBJ2-2	.	.	15	CASSVSRNVGGELFF	TGTGCCAGCAGTGTATCGCGGAACGTCGGCGGGGAGCTGTTTTTT
TRBV13	TRBJ2-6	.	TRBD1	19	CASSSARTGRMAGANVLTF	TGTGCCAGCAGCTCAGCAAGGACAGGGAGGATGGCTGGGGCCAACGTCCTGACTTTC
TRBV29-1	TRBJ1-1	few	.	16	CSVDRDQGIWDTEAFF	TGCAGCGTTGATCGGGATCAGGGAATATGGGACACTGAAGCTTTCTTT
TRBV5-4	TRBJ1-2	.	.	13	CASSPGQNYGYTF	TGTGCCAGCAGCCCTGGGCAGAACTATGGCTACACCTTC
TRBV29-1	TRBJ1-1	.	.	12	CSVSGIFIGAFF	TGCAGCGTCTCCGGGATTTTTATTGGAGCTTTCTTT
TRBV29-1	TRBJ1-2	.	TRBD1	16	CSVEDLRDRGDYGYTF	TGCAGCGTTGAAGATCTTCGAGACAGGGGAGACTATGGCTACACCTTC
TRBV29-1	TRBJ2-3	.	.	10	CSVATDTQYF	TGCAGCGTTGCCACAGATACGCAGTATTTT
TRBV29-1	TRBJ2-4	once	.	10	CSVDVGIQYF	TGCAGCGTTGATGTGGGAATTCAGTACTTC
TRBV29-1	TRBJ2-7	.	.	14	CSVLEQGMDYEQYF	TGCAGCGTCCTAGAACAGGGAATGGACTACGAGCAGTACTTC
TRBV29-1	TRBJ1-1	.	.	13	CSVGVLGSTEAFF	TGCAGCGTTGGGGTGTTGGGGAGCACTGAAGCTTTCTTT
TRBV10-3	TRBJ2-5	.	.	14	CAISDLGSQETQYF	TGTGCCATCAGTGATCTAGGAAGCCAAGAGACCCAGTACTTC
TRBV7-2	TRBJ2-1	few	TRBD2	15	CASCLAGISYNEQFF	TGTGCCAGCTGCCTAGCGGGGATCTCCTACAATGAGCAGTTCTTC
TRBV30	TRBJ2-7	.	.	12	CAWRDPKREQYF	TGTGCCTGGAGGGACCCCAAGCGGGAGCAGTACTTC
TRBV5-1	TRBJ1-2	few	.	12	CASSSNRNGYTF	TGCGCCAGCAGCAGCAACAGGAATGGCTACACCTTC
TRBV5-1	TRBJ2-3	few	.	15	CASSLVPGRLDTQYF	TGCGCCAGCAGCTTGGTCCCGGGACGGCTAGATACGCAGTATTTT
TRBV7-3	TRBJ2-1	.	.	16	CASSLRRGDSYNEQFF	TGTGCCAGCAGCTTGCGACGGGGCGACTCCTACAATGAGCAGTTCTTC
TRBV9	TRBJ2-2	.	TRBD2	14	CASSVLADTGELFF	TGTGCCAGCAGCGTACTAGCGGACACCGGGGAGCTGTTTTTT
TRBV5-1	TRBJ1-3	few	.	14	CASRDSISGNTIYF	TGCGCCAGCAGGGACAGCATCTCTGGAAACACCATATATTTT
TRBV4-2	TRBJ2-1	.	.	17	CASSQVVLWGGRDEQFF	TGTGCCAGCAGCCAAGTTGTACTGTGGGGGGGCAGAGATGAGCAGTTCTTC
TRBV7-2	TRBJ2-3	.	TRBD2	16	CASSSGVGGSTDTQYF	TGTGCCAGCAGCTCCGGCGTGGGGGGGAGCACAGATACGCAGTATTTT
TRBV29-1	TRBJ1-1	.	.	11	CSAQVNTEAFF	TGCAGCGCCCAAGTGAACACTGAAGCTTTCTTT
TRBV30	TRBJ2-7	few	TRBD1	12	CALDRGGNEQYF	TGTGCCTTGGACAGGGGAGGGAACGAGCAGTACTTC
TRBV6-5	TRBJ2-1	.	.	13	CASSETGWNEQFF	TGTGCCAGCAGTGAAACAGGGTGGAATGAGCAGTTCTTC
TRBV20-1	TRBJ1-4	.	.	11	CSASSQGKLFF	TGCAGTGCTAGTTCACAAGGAAAACTGTTTTTT
TRBV7-2	TRBJ2-5	.	.	14	CASSLPGEGQTQYF	TGTGCCAGCAGCTTACCGGGGGAAGGACAGACCCAGTACTTC
TRBV10-3	TRBJ1-2	.	.	16	CAISGEGGNANYGYTF	TGTGCCATCAGTGGCGAGGGCGGTAATGCTAACTATGGCTACACCTTC
TRBV5-6	TRBJ1-2	.	TRBD1	14	CASSTGTGAYGYTF	TGTGCCAGCAGCACCGGGACAGGGGCCTATGGCTACACCTTC
TRBV27	TRBJ1-2	.	TRBD1	15	CASSLSDRGFGGYTF	TGTGCCAGCAGTTTATCGGACAGGGGCTTCGGTGGCTACACCTTC
TRBV6-5	TRBJ2-3	.	TRBD2	14	CASGETSTTDTQYF	TGTGCCAGCGGCGAGACTAGCACAACAGATACGCAGTATTTT
TRBV30	TRBJ2-2	.	TRBD1	15	CAWRIGSGGTGELFF	TGTGCCTGGAGGATTGGGTCAGGGGGAACCGGGGAGCTGTTTTTT
TRBV30	TRBJ1-3	.	.	16	CAWSPDRTLSGNTIYF	TGTGCCTGGAGTCCGGACAGAACCCTCTCTGGAAACACCATATATTTT
TRBV30	TRBJ2-1	few	TRBD2	12	CAWSGTSGKQFF	TGTGCCTGGAGTGGTACTAGCGGGAAGCAGTTCTTC
TRBV7-2	TRBJ1-2	.	TRBD1	13	CASSLRQGGGYTF	TGTGCCAGCAGCTTGCGACAGGGAGGCGGCTACACCTTC
TRBV7-3	TRBJ1-1	.	.	14	CASSPGALDTEAFF	TGTGCCAGCAGCCCAGGGGCCCTAGACACTGAAGCTTTCTTT
TRBV5-1	TRBJ2-3	.	.	14	CASSLGVSLPSQYF	TGCGCCAGCAGCTTGGGTGTTAGTCTTCCCTCGCAGTATTTT
TRBV4-1	TRBJ2-1	once	.	13	CASSPYTFHEQFF	TGCGCCAGCAGCCCTTACACCTTTCATGAGCAGTTCTTC
TRBV29-1	TRBJ1-2	few	.	14	CSVDPTGSGYGYTF	TGCAGCGTTGACCCAACAGGTTCGGGCTATGGCTACACCTTC
TRBV27	TRBJ2-7	.	.	16	CASSLFAGQWGYEQYF	TGTGCCAGCAGTTTATTTGCGGGACAGTGGGGCTACGAGCAGTACTTC
TRBV5-1	TRBJ2-1	.	.	13	CASSLSSRNEQFF	TGCGCCAGCAGCTTGTCTAGCCGAAATGAGCAGTTCTTC
TRBV5-1	TRBJ2-7	.	TRBD2	14	CASSEAGGPYEQYF	TGCGCCAGCAGCGAAGCGGGGGGTCCCTACGAGCAGTACTTC
TRBV29-1	TRBJ1-1	few	.	14	CSVASGNRNTEAFF	TGCAGCGTTGCGAGTGGCAACAGGAACACTGAAGCTTTCTTT
TRBV4-1	TRBJ2-5	once	.	13	CASSQDIDETQYF	TGCGCCAGCAGCCAAGATATAGACGAGACCCAGTACTTC
TRBV7-3	TRBJ2-2	once	.	15	CASSLTSGVTGELFF	TGTGCCAGCAGCTTAACGTCGGGGGTGACCGGGGAGCTGTTTTTT
TRBV6-5	TRBJ2-6	.	.	15	CASSRTGSGANVLTF	TGTGCCAGCAGCCGGACGGGCTCTGGGGCCAACGTCCTGACTTTC
TRBV7-9	TRBJ2-5	few	.	12	CASSSETQTQYF	TGTGCCAGCAGCTCCGAAACCCAGACCCAGTACTTC
TRBV6-1	TRBJ2-5	.	.	13	CASRARRGETQYF	TGTGCCAGCAGGGCCCGGAGAGGTGAGACCCAGTACTTC
TRBV14	TRBJ2-1	.	.	16	CASSQGGTGSYNEQFF	TGTGCCAGCAGCCAAGGGGGCACAGGCTCCTACAATGAGCAGTTCTTC
TRBV30	TRBJ1-3	.	.	12	CAWSVQGNTIYF	TGTGCCTGGAGTGTACAAGGAAACACCATATATTTT